This T cell receptor beta chain was captured in a study of blood T cell repertoires in COVID-19. Study details: Sample material is recorded as cDNA or gDNA derived from T cells, B-cell-depleted T cells, or PBMCs.

Germline trimming cut 0 bases from V and 0 bases from J; bases unmatched to any gene: 13. Per germline, CDR1 SGHNT and CDR2 YYREEE (reference sequence). The CDR3 contains 20 residues. Enrolled during active infection, Seattle patients were then followed longitudinally. Repertoires were generated with immunoSEQ multiplex PCR, while TCRdb's copy carries only in-frame clones and drops some. The sample yields 150,000 to 200,000 clones, approximately 87% seen once. Sequencing was carried out using peripheral blood. This clonotype originated in a person aged 65 to 85 with COVID-19, enrolled during active disease. The V call is TRBV5-4, the J call TRBJ2-5, with 11 nucleotides matching TRBD2. The CDR3 sequence: CASSLALAGGVGSYQETQYF. The CDR3 nucleotides read TGTGCCAGCAGCTTGGCCTTAGCGGGAGGGGTGGGTTCTTACCAAGAGACCCAGTACTTC.